This T cell receptor (beta chain) stems from a study of spatial heterogeneity in lung cancer. Many counts were recorded for this clonotype. Its antigen is not identified. Study-wide results and limits: Blood carried ubiquitous expanded tumor TCRs more at resection than follow-up.

Each CDR3 protein is one row after TCRdb ran MiXCR on the 5' RACE reads. The table lists nearly 80,000 distinct CDR3 sequences, under 8.5% of them singletons. Germline loops: CDR1 DFQATT, CDR2 SNEGSKA (reference sequence). V shed 1 base and J shed 7 bases, with 6 bases lying between them. The CDR3 sequence is 11 residues long. Time point given: sample taken at primary tumor resection. The V call is TRBV20-1, the J call TRBJ2-3; D not certain. Sequencing was performed on PBMCs, taken at surgery. The clonotype was recovered from a male donor with early-stage non-small cell lung cancer. The CDR3 is CSARGLNTQYF. The DNA for the CDR3 is TGCAGTGCTAGAGGCTTGAATACGCAGTATTTT.